These 3 T cell receptor beta chains originate from one sample sequenced in a study of blood T cell repertoires in COVID-19. Clones were read by immunoSEQ multiplex PCR, and TCRdb kept only the in-frame ones, dropping some. This sample has around 260,000 clones; around 87% occur once, and the top ten carry approximately 5.3%. The sequenced material came from peripheral blood. The receptors originated from a woman in her sixties or seventies with COVID-19, enrolled during active disease.

The chain uses TRBV6-2 or TRBV6-3 and TRBJ2-3; the D gene is possibly TRBD2 (5 bases). Germline V CDR1 and CDR2: MNHEY, SVGEGT. Trimming removed 8 bases from V and 4 bases from J, with 22 bases in between. The CDR3 consists of 16 residues. The CDR3 here is CASGWGKLVSSDTQYF. CDR3 bases: TGTGCCAGCGGTTGGGGAAAACTAGTCTCATCAGATACGCAGTATTTT.

The J gene is TRBJ1-2, the V gene TRBV6-6; TRBD1 matches 12 bases. The V and J ends lost 4 bases and 7 bases, in that order; junction bases with no gene match: 7. CDR1 MNHNY and CDR2 SVGAGI come from the germline V gene (reference sequence). The CDR3 is 15 residues long. The CDR3 DNA sequence: TGTGCCAGCAGTTCCGGGACAGGGGGCTCTCGTGGCTACACCTTC. Encoded protein: CASSSGTGGSRGYTF.

The V gene is TRBV29-1, the J gene TRBJ1-2; D gene unclear. The CDR3 covers 13 residues. Trimming removed 0 bases at V and 1 base at J, with 6 bases between. CDR1 and CDR2 (germline): SQVTM, ANQGSEA. The CDR3 sequence: CSVEDTVNYGYTF. CDR3 in DNA: TGCAGCGTTGAAGATACGGTTAACTATGGCTACACCTTC. Combining the CDR3 with reference TRBV29-1 and TRBJ1-2 gives the whole variable domain SAVISQKPSRDICQRGTSLTIQCQVDSQVTMMFWYRQQPGQSLTLIATANQGSEATYESGFVIDKFPISRPNLTFSTLTVSNMSPEDSSIYLCSVEDTVNYGYTFGSGTRLTVV.